One sample yielded the 5 T cell receptor beta chains listed below, sequenced in a study of PD-1 blockade in mismatch repair-deficient tumors. Assay: immunoSEQ multiplex PCR; the TCRdb copy retains only in-frame clones and omits some. The data hold 35,000 to 40,000 clones, with roughly 80% observed a single time. Sequences were derived from peripheral blood, sampled 4 weeks after starting pembrolizumab. The receptors come from an adult with mismatch repair-deficient cancer.

The chain carries TRBV27 and TRBJ2-7; 11 bases fit TRBD2. The germline V gene has CDR1 MNHEY and CDR2 SMNVEV (reference sequence). The CDR3 totals 18 residues. The ends lost 3 bases at V and 6 bases at J; junction bases unmatched: 16. Here the CDR3 DNA reads TGTGCCAGCAGTTTGACTAGCGGGGTCCCGCTACCCAGGAGCGAGCAGTACTTC. Its protein is CASSLTSGVPLPRSEQYF.

The rearrangement joins TRBV6-5 to TRBJ2-7, with D possibly matching TRBD1 (6 bases). The CDR3 contains 15 residues. The V gene's germline CDR1 is MNHEY and CDR2 SVGAGI. Between the trimmed V and J ends, which lost 0 bases and 5 bases, there was a span of 14 bases. The CDR3 DNA reads as TGTGCCAGCAGTTACTCACCCGGGACAAACGACGAGCAGTACTTC. It is translated as CASSYSPGTNDEQYF.

Worth noting for this clone: One base away lies a much larger clone, so this may be a sequencing read error. The V call is TRBV6-1, the J call TRBJ1-2; D call uncertain. The CDR3 extends over 13 amino acids. From germline, CDR1 is MNHNS and CDR2 SASEGT. DNA for the CDR3: TGTGTCAGCAGTTTTCAACGAGGCTATGGCTACACCTTC. Translated: CVSSFQRGYGYTF.

CDR3 residues: CASSPGSHWAVPYEQYF. CDR3 in DNA: TGCGCCAGCAGCCCGGGGAGTCATTGGGCCGTTCCCTACGAGCAGTACTTC. The rearrangement joins TRBV5-1 to TRBJ2-7; D is possibly TRBD2 (5 bases). Germline CDR1 is SGHRS and CDR2 is YFSETQ. Trimming took off 4 bases at V and 2 bases at J, with 22 bases between the two ends. This CDR3 spans 17 amino acids. Drawing the rest from reference TRBV5-1 and TRBJ2-7, the complete variable domain is KAGVTQTPRYLIKTRGQQVTLSCSPISGHRSVSWYQQTPGQGLQFLFEYFSETQRNKGNFPGRFSGRQFSNSRSEMNVSTLELGDSALYLCASSPGSHWAVPYEQYFGPGTRLTVT.

This clone was picked up a small number of times. The chain couples TRBV30 to TRBJ2-2, with unresolved D. Trimming left V 8 bases short and J 1 base short, with 5 bases between. Germline CDR1 and CDR2: GTSNPN and SVGIG (reference sequence). CDR3 length: 11 amino acids. The chain's CDR3 is CALQNTGELFF. CDR3 bases: TGTGCCCTACAGAACACCGGGGAGCTGTTTTTT.